This T cell receptor (beta chain) was sequenced for a study of T cell repertoires in aging, cancer and after chemotherapy. Peripheral blood genomic DNA, not sorted cells or RNA, was the template. V was shortened by 7 bases and J by 5 bases, with 11 bases between the two germline ends. CDR1 is DFQATT and CDR2 is SNEGSKA in the germline V gene (reference sequence). The CDR3 has 11 residues. A mixed TRB-A/B primer pool amplified rearranged TRB by multiplex touch-down PCR. TCRdb called the multiplex PCR reads again in MiXCR, with one record for every CDR3 protein. The sample has about a thousand distinct CDR3 sequences; roughly 29% are singletons.

The origin of this receptor is a human donor with a solid tumor. The sample comprised blood. The V gene is TRBV20-1, the J gene TRBJ2-5; the D is unclear. In nucleotides, the CDR3 is TGCAGTGAAAGGGTTGGGGAGACCCAGTACTTC. Translation: CSERVGETQYF.